The rows below give T cell receptor beta chains drawn from one sample of a study of identical twins. TCRdb reprocessed the 5' RACE reads via MiXCR and lists one record per CDR3 protein. The data contain about 530,000 distinct CDR3 sequences, about a fifth of them seen just once; the ten biggest clones take up roughly 0.5%. This same sample was also part of a study on yellow fever vaccine responses in identical twins.

Material for sequencing was CD4+ T cells sorted from blood. The receptor set was obtained from a woman aged 18-29 years in good health. CDR3s include the opening cysteine and the closing phenylalanine or tryptophan. D genes are given only for firm matches. A clone size is listed for some rows: how often the clone was seen (once, few, many), or a class if it is expanded.

j_gene: TRBJ1-1
d_gene: .
v_gene: TRBV7-2
abundance: few
len: 17
CDR3nt: TGTGCCAGCAGCTTAGCGGTCATGTGGGGGATGAACACTGAAGCTTTCTTT
CDR3aa: CASSLAVMWGMNTEAFF

j_gene: TRBJ2-1
d_gene: .
v_gene: TRBV11-2
abundance: many
len: 15
CDR3nt: TGTGCCAGCAGCCAGATTAGGGACTCCCCCAATGAGCAGTTCTTC
CDR3aa: CASSQIRDSPNEQFF

j_gene: TRBJ2-7
d_gene: TRBD1
v_gene: TRBV5-1
abundance: few
len: 14
CDR3nt: TGCGCCAGCAGCCAGGGACAGGGGGCCTACGAGCAGTACTTC
CDR3aa: CASSQGQGAYEQYF

j_gene: TRBJ1-5
d_gene: .
v_gene: TRBV10-3
abundance: .
len: 13
CDR3nt: TGTGCCATCAGTGAGGGGGAAAATCAGCCCCAGCATTTT
CDR3aa: CAISEGENQPQHF

j_gene: TRBJ1-4
d_gene: .
v_gene: TRBV3-1
abundance: few
len: 16
CDR3nt: TGTGCCAGCAGCCCATTATCGTCCATCAGTAGGGAAAAACTGTTTTTT
CDR3aa: CASSPLSSISREKLFF

j_gene: TRBJ1-1
d_gene: .
v_gene: TRBV5-1
abundance: .
len: 14
CDR3nt: TGCGCCAGCAGCTCCTCGGGACAGAACACTGAAGCTTTCTTT
CDR3aa: CASSSSGQNTEAFF

j_gene: TRBJ1-1
d_gene: TRBD1
v_gene: TRBV3-1
abundance: .
len: 16
CDR3nt: TGTGCCAGCAGCCAAGAAGTGGGCAGGGGGAGGACTGAAGCTTTCTTT
CDR3aa: CASSQEVGRGRTEAFF

j_gene: TRBJ2-7
d_gene: TRBD1
v_gene: TRBV12-3/TRBV12-4
abundance: many
len: 17
CDR3nt: TGTGCCAGCAGGGGACAGGGCCATTGGACCTTCTCCTACGAGCAGTACTTC
CDR3aa: CASRGQGHWTFSYEQYF

j_gene: TRBJ2-7
d_gene: .
v_gene: TRBV5-1
abundance: few
len: 15
CDR3nt: TGCGCCAGCAGCGTTAGACCGGGACCCTCTGACGAGCAGTACTTC
CDR3aa: CASSVRPGPSDEQYF

j_gene: TRBJ2-5
d_gene: .
v_gene: TRBV18
abundance: few
len: 12
CDR3nt: TGTGCCAGCTCCCAAAAGGGGGAGACCCAGTACTTC
CDR3aa: CASSQKGETQYF

j_gene: TRBJ2-5
d_gene: TRBD2
v_gene: TRBV5-1
abundance: few
len: 16
CDR3nt: TGCGCCAGCAGCCTCGGACTAGCGGGACTACAAGAGACCCAGTACTTC
CDR3aa: CASSLGLAGLQETQYF

j_gene: TRBJ2-7
d_gene: .
v_gene: TRBV7-9
abundance: few
len: 15
CDR3nt: TGTGCCAGCAGCCCTAGCTGGGACGGAGCCTACGAGCAGTACTTC
CDR3aa: CASSPSWDGAYEQYF

j_gene: TRBJ2-2
d_gene: .
v_gene: TRBV5-1
abundance: .
len: 19
CDR3nt: TGCGCCAGCAAGGCTAGCGTCAAAGGTCCAGGGTCGAACACCGGGGAGCTGTTTTTT
CDR3aa: CASKASVKGPGSNTGELFF

j_gene: TRBJ2-7
d_gene: .
v_gene: TRBV7-9
abundance: .
len: 12
CDR3nt: TGTGCCAGCAGCTCCGGAGGCAGGGCTTCGAACTTC
CDR3aa: CASSSGGRASNF

j_gene: TRBJ1-2
d_gene: .
v_gene: TRBV6-1
abundance: .
len: 12
CDR3nt: TGTGCCAGCAGTGAACCAGGGCCCGGCTACACCTTC
CDR3aa: CASSEPGPGYTF

j_gene: TRBJ2-7
d_gene: .
v_gene: TRBV12-3/TRBV12-4
abundance: few
len: 13
CDR3nt: TGTGCCAGCAGCTCGGGGCTGGGCTACGAGCAGTACTTC
CDR3aa: CASSSGLGYEQYF

j_gene: TRBJ2-7
d_gene: TRBD1
v_gene: TRBV12-3/TRBV12-4
abundance: many
len: 15
CDR3nt: TGTGCCAGCAGTTTAGCTTCGGACAGGCACTACGAGCAGTACTTC
CDR3aa: CASSLASDRHYEQYF

j_gene: TRBJ2-5
d_gene: TRBD1
v_gene: TRBV20-1
abundance: .
len: 14
CDR3nt: TGCAGTGCAACCGGGACAGGGGGGCGGGAGACCCAGTACTTC
CDR3aa: CSATGTGGRETQYF

j_gene: TRBJ1-3
d_gene: .
v_gene: TRBV10-3
abundance: .
len: 12
CDR3nt: TGTGCCATCAGGAGAGGGGTAAACACCATATATTTT
CDR3aa: CAIRRGVNTIYF

j_gene: TRBJ1-2
d_gene: .
v_gene: TRBV9
abundance: .
len: 15
CDR3nt: TGTGCCAGCAGCGTAAGCGGAGGACAGCTCTATGGCTACACCTTC
CDR3aa: CASSVSGGQLYGYTF

j_gene: TRBJ2-2
d_gene: .
v_gene: TRBV5-1
abundance: .
len: 14
CDR3nt: TGCGCCAGCAGATCAGGGGTGGACACCGGGGAGCTGTTTTTT
CDR3aa: CASRSGVDTGELFF

j_gene: TRBJ2-1
d_gene: TRBD2
v_gene: TRBV25-1
abundance: many
len: 15
CDR3nt: TGTGCCAGCACCCCTAGCGGGAGACGCTACAATGAGCAGTTCTTC
CDR3aa: CASTPSGRRYNEQFF

j_gene: TRBJ2-5
d_gene: .
v_gene: TRBV3-1
abundance: many
len: 11
CDR3nt: TGTGCCAGCAGCCAAGTAGAGACCCAGTACTTC
CDR3aa: CASSQVETQYF

j_gene: TRBJ1-1
d_gene: .
v_gene: TRBV20-1
abundance: few
len: 12
CDR3nt: TGCAGTGCTAGTCGACAGGCCTACGGGGCTTTCTTT
CDR3aa: CSASRQAYGAFF

j_gene: TRBJ2-1
d_gene: TRBD2
v_gene: TRBV4-1
abundance: .
len: 19
CDR3nt: TGCGCCAGCAGCCAAGTCTCGCGGGGGACTAGTTTTTGGGTCAGGGAGCAGTTCTTC
CDR3aa: CASSQVSRGTSFWVREQFF

j_gene: TRBJ2-5
d_gene: .
v_gene: TRBV24-1
abundance: few
len: 15
CDR3nt: TGTGCCACCATGAGGGGTCAGGGCCTCCAAGAGACCCAGTACTTC
CDR3aa: CATMRGQGLQETQYF

j_gene: TRBJ2-3
d_gene: TRBD2
v_gene: TRBV6-2/TRBV6-3
abundance: few
len: 15
CDR3nt: TGTGCCAGCGTTAGCCAAGGGACTAGCACGGATACGCAGTATTTT
CDR3aa: CASVSQGTSTDTQYF

j_gene: TRBJ2-2
d_gene: TRBD1
v_gene: TRBV20-1
abundance: .
len: 15
CDR3nt: TGCAGTACTTTCGACAGGGGTCGGAACACCGGGGAGCTGTTTTTT
CDR3aa: CSTFDRGRNTGELFF

j_gene: TRBJ2-2
d_gene: .
v_gene: TRBV12-3/TRBV12-4
abundance: many
len: 13
CDR3nt: TGTGCCAGCAGCCAGCATGGCACCGGGGAGCTGTTTTTT
CDR3aa: CASSQHGTGELFF

j_gene: TRBJ2-1
d_gene: TRBD2
v_gene: TRBV7-9
abundance: .
len: 15
CDR3nt: TGTGCCAGCAGCTGGAGCGGGGCCTTTTACAATGAGCAGTTCTTC
CDR3aa: CASSWSGAFYNEQFF

j_gene: TRBJ2-1
d_gene: TRBD2
v_gene: TRBV3-1
abundance: .
len: 18
CDR3nt: TGTGCCAGCAGCCAAGATCTGCGGACTAGGGCCTACTACAATGAGCAGTTCTTC
CDR3aa: CASSQDLRTRAYYNEQFF

j_gene: TRBJ2-5
d_gene: TRBD1
v_gene: TRBV5-1
abundance: few
len: 16
CDR3nt: TGCGCCAGCAGCTTCGGTCGACAGGGGGGCCAAGAGACCCAGTACTTC
CDR3aa: CASSFGRQGGQETQYF

j_gene: TRBJ2-7
d_gene: TRBD2
v_gene: TRBV3-1
abundance: few
len: 15
CDR3nt: TGTGCCAGCAGCACTAGCGGGAGGATAATCTACGAGCAGTACTTC
CDR3aa: CASSTSGRIIYEQYF

j_gene: TRBJ2-1
d_gene: .
v_gene: TRBV5-1
abundance: .
len: 16
CDR3nt: TGCGCCAGCAGCTTGGAACCCCGTTTTCCTTACAATGAGCAGTTCTTC
CDR3aa: CASSLEPRFPYNEQFF

j_gene: TRBJ2-7
d_gene: .
v_gene: TRBV24-1
abundance: .
len: 13
CDR3nt: TGTGCCACCAGCCGAATCGGGAGTTACGAGCAGTACTTC
CDR3aa: CATSRIGSYEQYF

j_gene: TRBJ2-5
d_gene: .
v_gene: TRBV6-2/TRBV6-3
abundance: once
len: 12
CDR3nt: TGTGCCAGCAGAGAGCGGCGCGAGACCCAGTACTTC
CDR3aa: CASRERRETQYF

j_gene: TRBJ2-1
d_gene: .
v_gene: TRBV12-3/TRBV12-4
abundance: many
len: 11
CDR3nt: TGTGCCAGCGGTCAGAGGAATGAGCAGTTCTTC
CDR3aa: CASGQRNEQFF

j_gene: TRBJ1-2
d_gene: .
v_gene: TRBV3-1
abundance: few
len: 16
CDR3nt: TGTGCCAGCAGCCAAGGGGTACAGGGCGGGGACTATGGCTACACCTTC
CDR3aa: CASSQGVQGGDYGYTF

j_gene: TRBJ2-7
d_gene: .
v_gene: TRBV14
abundance: few
len: 14
CDR3nt: TGTGCCAGCAGCCGCCGGGACGGAACGTACGAGCAGTACTTC
CDR3aa: CASSRRDGTYEQYF

j_gene: TRBJ1-3
d_gene: .
v_gene: TRBV3-1
abundance: .
len: 17
CDR3nt: TGTGCCAGCAGCTATTCCGGCGTTGCAGGAGCTGGAAACACCATATATTTT
CDR3aa: CASSYSGVAGAGNTIYF

j_gene: TRBJ2-3
d_gene: TRBD2
v_gene: TRBV12-3/TRBV12-4
abundance: .
len: 15
CDR3nt: TGTGCCAGCAGCAAGGGACTAGCGGTGCCAGATACGCAGTATTTT
CDR3aa: CASSKGLAVPDTQYF

j_gene: TRBJ2-7
d_gene: .
v_gene: TRBV5-1
abundance: few
len: 14
CDR3nt: TGCGCCAGCAGCTTATCCCCATCCCTTGACGAGCAGTACTTC
CDR3aa: CASSLSPSLDEQYF

j_gene: TRBJ2-7
d_gene: .
v_gene: TRBV10-3
abundance: few
len: 14
CDR3nt: TGTGCCATCAGCAACCTAGGGTCCTACTACGAGCAGTACTTC
CDR3aa: CAISNLGSYYEQYF

j_gene: TRBJ2-5
d_gene: .
v_gene: TRBV7-2
abundance: .
len: 15
CDR3nt: TGTGCCAGCAGCTTAAACTGGGGACAACAAGAGACCCAGTACTTC
CDR3aa: CASSLNWGQQETQYF

j_gene: TRBJ2-1
d_gene: .
v_gene: TRBV3-1
abundance: .
len: 16
CDR3nt: TGTGCCAGCAGCCAAGAAGGCGGGCTATCCTACAATGAGCAGTTCTTC
CDR3aa: CASSQEGGLSYNEQFF

j_gene: TRBJ2-5
d_gene: TRBD2
v_gene: TRBV7-2
abundance: .
len: 15
CDR3nt: TGTGCCAGCAGCCGGACTAGCGGGAGCCAAGAGACCCAGTACTTC
CDR3aa: CASSRTSGSQETQYF

j_gene: TRBJ2-7
d_gene: TRBD1
v_gene: TRBV10-3
abundance: .
len: 13
CDR3nt: TGTGCCATCAGCCACAGGGGTTTCGACGAGCAGTACTTC
CDR3aa: CAISHRGFDEQYF

j_gene: TRBJ2-3
d_gene: .
v_gene: TRBV3-1
abundance: few
len: 15
CDR3nt: TGTGCCAGCAGCCAAGGGACACCTAGCACAGATACGCAGTATTTT
CDR3aa: CASSQGTPSTDTQYF

j_gene: TRBJ2-1
d_gene: .
v_gene: TRBV29-1
abundance: .
len: 15
CDR3nt: TGCAGCGTTGATGTAATTTTCTGGGCGATCAATGAGCAGTTCTTC
CDR3aa: CSVDVIFWAINEQFF

j_gene: TRBJ2-1
d_gene: TRBD2
v_gene: TRBV5-1
abundance: few
len: 15
CDR3nt: TGCGCCAGCAGCTTTATAGCGGGGGCCAACAATGAGCAGTTCTTC
CDR3aa: CASSFIAGANNEQFF

j_gene: TRBJ1-2
d_gene: .
v_gene: TRBV29-1
abundance: few
len: 15
CDR3nt: TGCAGCGTTGAAGATCGGGGAAGAGCCAACTATGGCTACACCTTC
CDR3aa: CSVEDRGRANYGYTF

j_gene: TRBJ2-2
d_gene: TRBD1
v_gene: TRBV29-1
abundance: few
len: 14
CDR3nt: TGCAGCGTGAGGGACAGCCCCAGCACCGGGGAGCTGTTTTTT
CDR3aa: CSVRDSPSTGELFF

j_gene: TRBJ1-2
d_gene: .
v_gene: TRBV7-8
abundance: few
len: 14
CDR3nt: TGTGCCAGCAGCTTCAACGGGGCAAACTATGGCTACACCTTC
CDR3aa: CASSFNGANYGYTF